Following are 28 T cell receptor beta chains from one sample sequenced in a study of PD-1 blockade in classical Hodgkin lymphoma. The assay was immunoSEQ multiplex PCR, and TCRdb's table has in-frame clones only and misses some. This sample has 43,000 or so clones, with roughly 90% found just once. All the patients suffered relapse after autologous stem cell transplantation, and brentuximab vedotin exposure differed. The specimen was peripheral blood mononuclear cells (PBMCs), collected at baseline. The receptor source for this set is a human donor with classical Hodgkin lymphoma.

The V and J genes are TRBV25-1 and TRBJ2-5; D call uncertain. Trimming cost V 3 bases and J 5 bases, with 10 bases left between them. CDR3 size: 13 residues. The V gene's germline CDR1 is MGHDK and CDR2 SYGVNS. CDR3 sequence reads: CASSDSRWETQYF. The CDR3 DNA is TGTGCCAGCAGTGACTCCAGATGGGAGACCCAGTACTTC.

In its sample, this clone was seen a few times. The rearrangement uses TRBV9 and TRBJ2-7, with TRBD2 identical over 8 bases. Germline V gene lookup returns CDR1 SGDLS and CDR2 YYNGEE. The CDR3 has 15 amino acids. The V gene end was trimmed by 0 bases and the J gene end by 3 bases; junction bases not matched to a gene: 5. CDR3 nucleotides: TGTGCCAGCAGCGTAGGGGAGACTAGCGACTACGAGCAGTACTTC. Its protein product is CASSVGETSDYEQYF.

The J gene is TRBJ2-2, the V gene TRBV19, with D uncertain. The V end lost 7 bases, the J end lost 4 bases, and 10 bases lay between the germline ends. Germline CDR1 LNHDA, CDR2 SQIVND (reference sequence). The CDR3 has 13 residues. Here the CDR3 reads CASIRPATGELFF. CDR3 DNA: TGTGCCAGTATCCGTCCGGCCACCGGGGAGCTGTTTTTT.

The J gene is TRBJ2-1, the V gene TRBV27, with 8 bases aligning to TRBD2. The V gene's germline CDR1 is MNHEY and CDR2 SMNVEV (reference sequence). This CDR3 has 17 amino acids. V trimming: 1 base; J trimming: 0 bases; junction bases outside the gene matches: 5. In DNA form, the CDR3 reads TGTGCCAGCAGTTTATTTAGCGGGGCCGGCTCCTACAATGAGCAGTTCTTC. This sequence encodes CASSLFSGAGSYNEQFF.

The chain carries TRBV9 and TRBJ2-7; 8 bases align to TRBD2. CDR3 length: 14 amino acids. The V segment lost 7 bases and the J segment 4 bases; nucleotides outside the gene matches: 10. From germline, CDR1 is SGDLS and CDR2 YYNGEE. The CDR3 sequence is CASGAGGTLYEQYF. CDR3 in DNA: TGTGCCAGCGGTGCGGGGGGAACACTATACGAGCAGTACTTC.

This chain links TRBV7-3 with TRBJ2-6; D gene ambiguous. The length of the CDR3 is 16 residues. Between the trimmed V and J ends, which lost 1 base and 0 bases, there was a span of 7 bases. Germline CDR1 is SGHTA and CDR2 is FQGTGA. The CDR3 region is CASSLSRISGANVLTF. The CDR3 nucleotides read TGTGCCAGCAGCTTAAGCCGAATCTCTGGGGCCAACGTCCTGACTTTC.

J is TRBJ1-2 and V is TRBV6-1; the D gene is possibly TRBD1 (6 bases). The CDR3 spans 14 residues. V lost 5 bases and J 7 bases, leaving 17 bases between the germline ends. Per the germline V gene, CDR1 is MNHNS and CDR2 is SASEGT. The CDR3 protein is CASSRYRESFGYTF. DNA for the CDR3: TGTGCCAGCAGTAGATACAGGGAATCTTTTGGCTACACCTTC.

V and J are TRBV2 and TRBJ2-7; possibly TRBD2 for D (5 bases). Germline loops: CDR1 SNHLY, CDR2 FYNNEI. V lost 7 bases to trimming and J lost 2 bases, with 15 bases between them. The CDR3 has 14 amino acids. Here the CDR3 DNA reads TGTGCCAGCAATGCGAGGGCGAGGACCTACGAGCAGTACTTC. It translates to CASNARARTYEQYF.

The chain has TRBV7-3 and TRBJ2-3; D may be TRBD2 (5 bases). This CDR3 is built from 16 residues. Trimming took 5 bases from V and 6 from J, leaving 21 bases between them. Germline V gene data show CDR1 as SGHTA and CDR2 as FQGTGA. The CDR3 bases are TGTGCCAGCAGCCCCGGGCGCGGGCGATACCGCGATACGCAGTATTTT. Amino acid sequence: CASSPGRGRYRDTQYF.

This sequence joins TRBV5-4 and TRBJ2-1, with D possibly called TRBD1 or TRBD2 (5 bases each). The CDR3 spans 15 residues. V was pared by 1 base and J by 4 bases, with 12 bases between. Germline CDR1 is SGHNT and CDR2 is YYREEE (reference sequence). CDR3 DNA: TGTGCCAGCAGCTTGCGGGGCGCGGGTTACAATGAGCAGTTCTTC. Translation: CASSLRGAGYNEQFF. The full variable domain, with the rest looked up from reference TRBV5-4 and TRBJ2-1, is ETGVTQSPTHLIKTRGQQVTLRCSSQSGHNTVSWYQQALGQGPQFIFQYYREEENGRGNFPPRFSGLQFPNYSSELNVNALELDDSALYLCASSLRGAGYNEQFFGPGTRLTVL.

This clone was seen only once. The chain couples TRBV4-1 to TRBJ2-4, with 7 bases fitting TRBD2. V was pared by 4 bases and J by 3 bases, with 6 bases of the junction left unmatched. Germline V gene data show CDR1 as MGHRA and CDR2 as YSYEKL. This CDR3 spans 15 amino acids. The CDR3 bases are TGCGCCAGCAGCCGGCTAGCGGTAGACAAAAACATTCAGTACTTC. It translates to CASSRLAVDKNIQYF.

This clone has just a few counts. This rearrangement joins TRBV29-1 to TRBJ2-2; TRBD1 agrees at 7 bases. This CDR3 is built from 14 residues. Germline CDR1 reads SQVTM; CDR2 reads ANQGSEA. Trimming at V came to 7 bases and at J to 0 bases, leaving 5 bases not matched to a gene. The CDR3 coding sequence is TGCAGCGGATACAGGGGCGCGAACACCGGGGAGCTGTTTTTT. It specifies CSGYRGANTGELFF.

The V call is TRBV5-1, the J call TRBJ2-5; the match to TRBD1 covers 7 bases. CDR1 and CDR2 (germline): SGHRS, YFSETQ. The CDR3 runs to 14 residues. The V gene end was trimmed by 4 bases and the J gene end by 1 base; junction bases not matched to a gene: 4. CDR3 in amino acids: CASSPGDSQETQYF. CDR3 nucleotides: TGCGCCAGCAGCCCCGGGGACAGCCAAGAGACCCAGTACTTC.

The V call is TRBV29-1, the J call TRBJ1-1; TRBD1 matches at 7 bases. Trimming took 7 bases from V and 1 from J; bases not matched to a gene: 3. The CDR3 is 12 residues long. The V gene's germline CDR1 is SQVTM and CDR2 ANQGSEA. The CDR3 loop reads CSAGTANTEAFF. CDR3 sequence (DNA): TGCAGCGCCGGGACAGCGAACACTGAAGCTTTCTTT.

There are a few counts of this clone. The chain links TRBV4-1 to TRBJ2-3; 7 nucleotides line up with TRBD2. The ends lost 3 bases at V and 2 bases at J; junction bases unmatched: 5. The CDR3 contains 15 residues. Germline-derived CDR1 and CDR2 are MGHRA and YSYEKL. CDR3 sequence reads: CASSHSSGPTDTQYF. In DNA form, the CDR3 reads TGCGCCAGCAGCCATTCTAGCGGCCCCACAGATACGCAGTATTTT.

This chain connects TRBV7-2 to TRBJ1-4, with TRBD1 matching over 10 bases. Germline V lookup: CDR1 SGHTA, CDR2 FQGNSA. CDR3 length: 15 residues. With V trimmed by 1 base and J by 7 bases, 3 bases remained unmatched. Here the CDR3 reads CASSLGTGGSEKLFF. As DNA, the CDR3 is TGTGCCAGCAGCTTAGGGACAGGGGGTAGTGAAAAACTGTTTTTT.

This chain links TRBV11-2 with TRBJ2-7; 11 bases are shared with TRBD1. Germline loops: CDR1 SGHAT, CDR2 FQNNGV. V lost 0 bases, J lost 3 bases, and 4 bases stayed unmatched. This CDR3 has 16 amino acids. The CDR3: CASSLEGQGAYYEQYF. DNA of the CDR3: TGTGCCAGCAGCTTAGAAGGACAGGGGGCCTACTACGAGCAGTACTTC.

This chain uses TRBV6-5 with TRBJ2-7; TRBD2 is a possible D gene (5 bases). This CDR3 is built from 15 residues. Germline values: CDR1 MNHEY, CDR2 SVGAGI. Trimming pared 6 bases from V and 5 bases from J, leaving 20 bases between. For the CDR3, the DNA is TGTGCCAGCAGCCCCCCCGGACTCCAAAAGAACGAGCAGTACTTC. Translating gives CASSPPGLQKNEQYF.

The genes are TRBV7-9 and TRBJ2-7, with 7 bases identical to TRBD1. Germline lookup yields CDR1 SEHNR and CDR2 FQNEAQ (reference sequence). This CDR3 spans 15 amino acids. After removal of 0 bases from V and 2 bases from J, the junction contained 4 bases not matched to a gene. The CDR3 DNA reads TGTGCCAGCAGCTTAGCGGGACAGCCTACCTACGAGCAGTACTTC. Translating it yields CASSLAGQPTYEQYF.

The chain is built from TRBV6-4 and TRBJ2-3; 12 nucleotides align to TRBD2. The CDR3 totals 16 residues. CDR1 MRHNA and CDR2 SNTAGT come from the germline V gene. V shed 0 bases, J shed 4 bases, and the junction held 2 bases outside the gene matches. The CDR3 region is CASSDSASGGADTQYF. The CDR3 DNA reads as TGTGCCAGCAGTGACTCGGCTAGCGGGGGGGCAGATACGCAGTATTTT.

The genes are TRBV5-1 and TRBJ2-2; the D call may be TRBD1 or TRBD2 (5 bases each). The V end lost 4 bases, the J end lost 3 bases, and 10 bases lay between the germline ends. Germline CDR1 and CDR2: SGHRS and YFSETQ. The CDR3 has 14 residues. DNA of the CDR3: TGCGCCAGCAGCCGGGACCTCGACACCGGGGAGCTGTTTTTT. Its protein product is CASSRDLDTGELFF.

This chain links TRBV6-1 with TRBJ2-7, with TRBD1 matching 7 bases. Germline V gives CDR1 MNHNS, CDR2 SASEGT. There are 15 residues in the CDR3. J gave up 0 bases and V 6 bases, and 8 bases lay outside the gene matches. CDR3 loop: CASRGDSSFSYEQYF. The CDR3 nucleotides read TGTGCCAGCAGGGGGGACAGCTCATTCTCCTACGAGCAGTACTTC.

V usage is TRBV20-1 and J usage is TRBJ1-1, with a weak D call TRBD1 (6 bases). The V end lost 6 bases, the J end lost 10 bases, and 15 bases lay between the germline ends. The germline V gene has CDR1 DFQATT and CDR2 SNEGSKA (reference sequence). The CDR3 spans 11 residues. CDR3 bases: TGCAGTGCCCTAGCAGGGGTTGGAGCTTTCTTT. Its protein product is CSALAGVGAFF.

The chain is built from TRBV11-3 and TRBJ2-1, with 7 bases aligning to TRBD1. V trimming: 3 bases; J trimming: 5 bases; junction bases outside the gene matches: 4. Germline V gene sequence: CDR1 SGHNT, CDR2 YENEEA. This CDR3 spans 14 amino acids. The CDR3 here is CASSFRGTDNEQFF. The CDR3 nucleotides are TGTGCCAGCAGCTTCAGGGGGACCGACAATGAGCAGTTCTTC.

This chain uses TRBV4-1 with TRBJ2-3, with D perhaps TRBD2 (6 bases). The ends were cut back, 3 bases at V and 0 bases at J, with 13 bases in the middle. The CDR3 length is 16 residues. The germline V gene has CDR1 MGHRA and CDR2 YSYEKL. The CDR3 is CASSQWGEPSTDTQYF. CDR3 DNA: TGCGCCAGCAGCCAGTGGGGGGAACCGAGCACAGATACGCAGTATTTT.

The rearrangement joins TRBV9 to TRBJ2-2, with TRBD2 identical over 9 bases. Germline-derived CDR1 and CDR2 are SGDLS and YYNGEE. This CDR3 is built from 16 residues. With V trimmed by 4 bases and J by 3 bases, 7 bases remained unmatched. The CDR3 sequence: CASSPRLAEHTGELFF. The CDR3 DNA follows: TGTGCCAGCAGCCCTCGACTAGCGGAACACACCGGGGAGCTGTTTTTT.

This chain connects TRBV7-9 to TRBJ1-2, with TRBD1 as a possible D gene (5 bases). The CDR3 has 14 amino acids. Germline V CDR1 and CDR2: SEHNR, FQNEAQ (reference sequence). Trimming removed 6 bases at V and 2 bases at J, with 13 bases between. The CDR3 loop is CASRQYTGNYGYTF. CDR3 nucleotides: TGTGCCAGCAGGCAATATACAGGCAACTATGGCTACACCTTC.

Here the CDR3 reads CASSPNPTPSYEQYF. The CDR3 bases are TGTGCCAGCAGTCCTAACCCCACGCCCTCCTACGAGCAGTACTTC. The chain recombines TRBV28 with TRBJ2-7; D uncertain. CDR1 is MDHEN, CDR2 SYDVKM, per germline. The CDR3 runs 15 residues. V lost 5 bases to trimming and J lost 0 bases, with 14 bases between them.